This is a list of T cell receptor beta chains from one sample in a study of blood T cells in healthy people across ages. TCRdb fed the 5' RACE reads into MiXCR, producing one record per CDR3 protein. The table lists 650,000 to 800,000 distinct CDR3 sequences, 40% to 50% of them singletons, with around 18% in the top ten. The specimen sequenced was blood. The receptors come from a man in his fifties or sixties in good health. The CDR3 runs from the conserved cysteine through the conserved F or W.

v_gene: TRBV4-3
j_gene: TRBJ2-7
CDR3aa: CASSQEWGDFTSEQYF

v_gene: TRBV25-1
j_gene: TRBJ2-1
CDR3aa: CASSGAGGLGNEQFF

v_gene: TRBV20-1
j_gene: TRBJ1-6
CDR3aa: CSASLGTGSNSPLHF

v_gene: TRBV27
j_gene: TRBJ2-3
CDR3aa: CASSLYNRDTDTQYF

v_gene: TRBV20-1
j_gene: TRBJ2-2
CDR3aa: CSARPSNTGELFF

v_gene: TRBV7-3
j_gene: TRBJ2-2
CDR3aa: CASSLTGTKSGELFF

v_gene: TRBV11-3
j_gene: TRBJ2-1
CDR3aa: CASSPGPDREQFF

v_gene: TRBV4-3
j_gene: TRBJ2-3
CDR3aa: CASSQGTSGGTDTQYF

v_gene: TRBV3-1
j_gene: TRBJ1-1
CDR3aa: CASSRTGVFPEAFF

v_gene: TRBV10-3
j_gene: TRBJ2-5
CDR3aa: CAISDVSQETQYF

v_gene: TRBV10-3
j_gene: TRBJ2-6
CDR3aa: CAISPGTGGAGANVLTF

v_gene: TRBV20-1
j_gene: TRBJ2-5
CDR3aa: CSARDHRRRTSGGRETQYF

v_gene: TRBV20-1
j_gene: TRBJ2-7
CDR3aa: CSARDRARPAYEQYF

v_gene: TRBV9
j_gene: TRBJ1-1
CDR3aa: CASEGGGNTEAFF

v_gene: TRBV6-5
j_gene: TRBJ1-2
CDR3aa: CASRTTGILGYTF

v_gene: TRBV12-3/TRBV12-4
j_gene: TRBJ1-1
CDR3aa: CASSLSGRRSTEAFF

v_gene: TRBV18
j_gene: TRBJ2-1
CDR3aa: CASSPPRTGIYEQFF

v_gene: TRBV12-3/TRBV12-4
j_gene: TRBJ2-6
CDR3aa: CASSPNPTGAAAGANVLTF

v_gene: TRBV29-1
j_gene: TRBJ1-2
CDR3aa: CSVDDPGRNYGYTF

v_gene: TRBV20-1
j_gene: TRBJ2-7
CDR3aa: CSARDLSYSYEQYF

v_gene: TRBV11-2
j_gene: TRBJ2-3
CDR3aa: CASSLGGWATDTLSPSTDTQYF

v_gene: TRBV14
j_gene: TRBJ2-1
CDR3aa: CASRNGDEQFF

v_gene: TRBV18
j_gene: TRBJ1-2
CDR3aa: CASSPDEDREGGYTF

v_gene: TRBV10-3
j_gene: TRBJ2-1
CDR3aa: CAISELAGPNEQFF

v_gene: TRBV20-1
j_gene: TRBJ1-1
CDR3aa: CSAGRRVNTEAFF

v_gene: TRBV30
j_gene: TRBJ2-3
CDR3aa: CAWRRGALTDTQYF

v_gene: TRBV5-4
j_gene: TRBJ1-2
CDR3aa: CASIVGQPTSNPYYGYTF

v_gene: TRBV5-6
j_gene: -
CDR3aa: CVSSRPGLSSYNEQYF

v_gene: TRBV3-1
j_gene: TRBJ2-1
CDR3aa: CASSQAQGVGEQFF

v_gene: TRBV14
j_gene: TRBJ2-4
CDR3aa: CASSQDRGYWKNIQYF

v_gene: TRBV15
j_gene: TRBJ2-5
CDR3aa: CATSRDLYQETQYF

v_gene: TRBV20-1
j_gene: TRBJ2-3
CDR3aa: CSARAEDTDTQYF

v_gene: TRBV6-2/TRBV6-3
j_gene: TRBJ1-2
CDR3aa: CASSYPTGVPQGYTF

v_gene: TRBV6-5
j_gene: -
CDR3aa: CASRWTGNPYEQYF

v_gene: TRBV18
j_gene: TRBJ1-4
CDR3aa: CASSPDHEDYEKLFF

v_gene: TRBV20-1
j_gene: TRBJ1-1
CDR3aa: CSANKGQGWSTEAFF

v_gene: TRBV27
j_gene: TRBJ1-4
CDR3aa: CASSLWGPDNEKLFF

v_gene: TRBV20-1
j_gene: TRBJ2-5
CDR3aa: CSAPVVALGTQYF